Below are 15 T cell receptor beta chains sequenced from a single sample in a study of beta chain features in type 1 diabetes. Whole-study results and caveats: Within each of all four CD4+ subsets, Type 1 diabetes patients had TCRB CDR3s that were moderately but significantly shorter.

Reverse transcribing all isolated RNA meant expressed TCRB transcripts were sequenced. The repertoire was sequenced with immunoSEQ multiplex PCR; TCRdb's copy has only in-frame clones and lacks some. The repertoire holds roughly 160,000 clones, with about 7.9% as singletons. These receptors have no identified antigens. The source material was central memory CD4+ T cells from blood. All receptors derive from a man between 18 and 29 years old with type 1 diabetes.

This clone was counted between two and nine times. The chain links TRBV9 to TRBJ2-6; 7 bases map to TRBD1. The CDR3 covers 16 residues. Germline assignment: CDR1 SGDLS and CDR2 YYNGEE. Trimming took 1 base from V and 3 from J; bases not matched to a gene: 4. The CDR3 spells CASSVPRTGGANVLTF. The DNA for the CDR3 is TGTGCCAGCAGCGTACCGAGGACAGGTGGGGCCAACGTCCTGACTTTC.

This clone was seen only a few times. The chain is built from TRBV28 and TRBJ2-7; 8 nucleotides line up with TRBD2. The CDR3 is 16 residues long. The germline V gene has CDR1 MDHEN and CDR2 SYDVKM. Losses at the gene ends were 3 bases for V and 2 bases for J; bases not matched to a gene: 9. The CDR3 bases are TGTGCCAGCAGTTTTGGAGCCCAGCGGGAGCCCTACGAGCAGTACTTC. This translates into CASSFGAQREPYEQYF.

The chain recombines TRBV5-1 with TRBJ2-7; 7 positions agree with TRBD2. Trimming removed 0 bases from V and 3 bases from J; junction bases left unmatched: 3. The CDR3 runs to 14 residues. The germline gives CDR1 SGHRS, CDR2 YFSETQ. The CDR3 here is CASSLVLADYEQYF. The CDR3, as DNA: TGCGCCAGCAGCTTGGTTCTAGCGGACTACGAGCAGTACTTC.

This clone has a handful of counts. This chain links TRBV6-1 with TRBJ2-7; 9 bases line up with TRBD2. CDR1 and CDR2 (germline): MNHNS, SASEGT. The CDR3 length is 15 residues. The J segment lost 3 bases and the V segment lost 0 bases, leaving 3 bases of the junction unmatched. The CDR3 sequence is CASSEAGLAFYEQYF. The DNA of the CDR3 is TGTGCCAGCAGTGAAGCGGGACTAGCTTTCTACGAGCAGTACTTC.

The CDR3 loop reads CATFRLSSYNEQFF. The CDR3 DNA reads TGTGCCACCTTTCGGTTATCCTCCTACAATGAGCAGTTCTTC. The chain recombines TRBV6-5 with TRBJ2-1; D gene unclear. V gave up 10 bases and J gave up 0 bases, with 13 bases separating them. CDR1 is MNHEY and CDR2 is SVGAGI in the germline V gene. This CDR3 comprises 14 residues.

The chain employs TRBV7-9 and TRBJ1-4; 7 nucleotides agree with TRBD1. Trimming cost V 10 bases and J 8 bases; bases outside gene matches: 10. This CDR3 has 13 residues. Germline CDR1 is SEHNR and CDR2 is FQNEAQ (reference sequence). In DNA form, the CDR3 reads TGTGCCACCACGGACAGGACTCCGGAAAAACTGTTTTTT. Encoded protein: CATTDRTPEKLFF. The entire variable domain, with the rest obtained from reference TRBV7-9 and TRBJ1-4, is as follows: DTGVSQNPRHKITKRGQNVTFRCDPISEHNRLYWYRQTLGQGPEFLTYFQNEAQLEKSRLLSDRFSAERPKGSFSTLEIQRTEQGDSAMYLCATTDRTPEKLFFGSGTQLSVL.

V usage is TRBV28 and J usage is TRBJ2-1, with D unresolved. Germline lookup yields CDR1 MDHEN and CDR2 SYDVKM. V was clipped by 9 bases and J by 0 bases, with 9 bases between them. CDR3 length: 13 residues. The CDR3 loop reads CASQTGSYNEQFF. The CDR3 DNA sequence: TGTGCCAGTCAAACTGGCTCCTACAATGAGCAGTTCTTC.

The rearrangement joins TRBV9 to TRBJ2-5; 7 bases are shared with TRBD2. Per germline, CDR1 SGDLS and CDR2 YYNGEE. The CDR3 contains 16 residues. V lost 5 bases, J lost 5 bases, and 15 bases stayed unmatched. CDR3 protein: CASSSLGEGRVETQYF. The DNA for the CDR3 is TGTGCCAGCAGTAGTTTGGGGGAGGGCCGTGTGGAGACCCAGTACTTC.

V gene TRBV6-6 combines with J gene TRBJ2-7, with 7 nucleotides matching TRBD2. Germline CDR1 MNHNY, CDR2 SVGAGI (reference sequence). V trimming: 2 bases; J trimming: 4 bases; junction bases outside the gene matches: 5. The CDR3 runs to 14 residues. CDR3 DNA: TGTGCCAGCAGTTACGTGCGGGAGAGATACGAGCAGTACTTC. Amino acids: CASSYVRERYEQYF.

This clone occurred a few times. This chain connects TRBV9 to TRBJ1-4, with 10 bases aligning to TRBD1. With V trimmed by 4 bases and J by 12 bases, 9 bases remained unmatched. Germline V lookup: CDR1 SGDLS, CDR2 YYNGEE. This CDR3 is built from 14 residues. CDR3 sequence (DNA): TGTGCCAGCAGCATAAGAGACAGGGGGCGAGAACTGTTTTTT. Translation: CASSIRDRGRELFF.

This clone has more than one count but fewer than ten. The rearrangement uses TRBV19 and TRBJ1-2, with D unclear. Germline V gene data show CDR1 as LNHDA and CDR2 as SQIVND (reference sequence). V was clipped by 8 bases and J by 4 bases, with 20 bases between them. The CDR3 sequence is 15 residues long. CDR3 amino acids: CASQTGGEGAYGYTF. For the CDR3, the DNA is TGTGCCAGTCAGACCGGCGGGGAAGGTGCCTATGGCTACACCTTC.

The gene calls are TRBV25-1 and TRBJ1-4; 8 nucleotides align to TRBD1. Per the germline V gene, CDR1 is MGHDK and CDR2 is SYGVNS. V lost 6 bases and J lost 5; bases outside the gene matches: 5. The CDR3 loop spans 14 amino acids. CDR3 in amino acids: CASRTQGANEKLFF. CDR3 nucleotide sequence: TGTGCCAGCAGGACCCAGGGGGCAAATGAAAAACTGTTTTTT.

The rearrangement joins TRBV5-1 to TRBJ2-5; D is unclear. V was shortened by 6 bases and J by 2 bases, with 11 bases between the two germline ends. Germline loops: CDR1 SGHRS, CDR2 YFSETQ. The CDR3 has 13 residues. For the CDR3, the DNA is TGCGCCAGCAAGAATACACCTCAAGAGACCCAGTACTTC. Protein sequence: CASKNTPQETQYF.

This clone was seen once. The chain recombines TRBV11-2 with TRBJ2-7; 7 bases align to TRBD2. V was clipped by 5 bases and J by 1 base; unmatched bases: 8. The germline V gene has CDR1 SGHAT and CDR2 FQNNGV. CDR3 length: 15 amino acids. The CDR3 sequence: CASSTERGLSYEQYF. Here the CDR3 DNA reads TGTGCCAGCAGCACCGAGCGGGGTCTTTCCTACGAGCAGTACTTC. Drawing the rest from reference TRBV11-2 and TRBJ2-7, the complete variable domain is EAGVAQSPRYKIIEKRQSVAFWCNPISGHATLYWYQQILGQGPKLLIQFQNNGVVDDSQLPKDRFSAERLKGVDSTLKIQPAKLEDSAVYLCASSTERGLSYEQYFGPGTRLTVT.

This clone was recorded a few times. CDR3 DNA sequence: TGTGCCAGCCGAGGGCTCACGGGGGATACTGAAGCTTTCTTT. Translation gives CASRGLTGDTEAFF. The V call is TRBV6-5, the J call TRBJ1-1; a possible D gene is TRBD1 (5 bases). The V gene lost 8 bases and the J gene lost 5 bases, with 18 bases spanning the gap. This CDR3 has 14 amino acids. Germline assignment: CDR1 MNHEY and CDR2 SVGAGI.